This T cell receptor (beta chain) was sequenced for a study of lymphopenia after photon versus proton radiotherapy. Of note for this clone: No antigen is known for it.

General study findings and limits: Post-nadir TCR diversity decline inversely tracked overall survival among those who died. Proton therapy kept repertoires fairly stable, unlike photons, which gained effector/memory cells. Post-nadir diversity loss with photons came from oligoclonal expansion, particularly CD8+ Temra cells. Better survival with proton therapy was suggested as possible, not demonstrated.

This table comes from immunoSEQ multiplex PCR, and its TCRdb copy is limited to in-frame clones, with some not included. Here the sample spans about 7,500 clones, less than 90% being singletons. V dropped 3 bases and J dropped 3 bases, with 14 bases sitting between them. Germline CDR1 SNHLY, CDR2 FYNNEI. The CDR3 covers 16 residues. The receptor's source is a woman in her sixties or seventies with pancreatic cancer. The sequencing used peripheral blood, collected from a patient treated with photon-based radiotherapy. The rearrangement joins TRBV2 to TRBJ1-4, with D maybe TRBD1 (5 bases). The CDR3 coding sequence is TGTGCCAGCAGTGAGGTGACCGGGACCTCTAATGAAAAACTGTTTTTT. Its protein is CASSEVTGTSNEKLFF.